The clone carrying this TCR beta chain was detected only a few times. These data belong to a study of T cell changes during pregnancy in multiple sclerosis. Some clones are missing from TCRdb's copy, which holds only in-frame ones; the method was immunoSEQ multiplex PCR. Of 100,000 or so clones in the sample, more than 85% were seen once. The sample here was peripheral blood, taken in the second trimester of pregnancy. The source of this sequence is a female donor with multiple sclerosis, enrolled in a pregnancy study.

This CDR3 reads CAISAGGPPYNEQFF. The DNA for the CDR3 is TGTGCCATCAGTGCGGGAGGGCCCCCCTACAATGAGCAGTTCTTC. This chain links TRBV10-3 with TRBJ2-1; 8 positions match TRBD2. There are 15 residues in the CDR3. Germline loops: CDR1 ENHRY, CDR2 SYGVKD. V lost 4 bases, J lost 2 bases, and 4 bases stayed unmatched.